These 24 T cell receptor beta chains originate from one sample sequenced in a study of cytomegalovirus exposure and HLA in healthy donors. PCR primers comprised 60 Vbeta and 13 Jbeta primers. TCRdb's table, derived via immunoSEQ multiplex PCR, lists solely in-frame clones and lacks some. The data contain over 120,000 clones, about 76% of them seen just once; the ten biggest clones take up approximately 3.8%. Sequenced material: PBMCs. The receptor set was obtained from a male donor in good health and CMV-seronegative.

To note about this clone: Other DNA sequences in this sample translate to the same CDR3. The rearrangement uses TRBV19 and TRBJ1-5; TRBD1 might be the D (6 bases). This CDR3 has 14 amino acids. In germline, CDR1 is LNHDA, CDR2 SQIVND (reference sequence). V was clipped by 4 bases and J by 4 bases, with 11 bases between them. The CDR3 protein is CASSTGQTNQPQHF. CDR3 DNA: TGTGCCAGTAGTACCGGACAGACAAATCAGCCCCAGCATTTT.

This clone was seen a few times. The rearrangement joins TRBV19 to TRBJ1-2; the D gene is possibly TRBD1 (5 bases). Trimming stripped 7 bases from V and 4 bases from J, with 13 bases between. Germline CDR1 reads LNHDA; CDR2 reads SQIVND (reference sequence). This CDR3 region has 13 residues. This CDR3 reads CASIRGDGYGYTF. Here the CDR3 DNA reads TGTGCCAGTATCCGGGGGGATGGCTATGGCTACACCTTC.

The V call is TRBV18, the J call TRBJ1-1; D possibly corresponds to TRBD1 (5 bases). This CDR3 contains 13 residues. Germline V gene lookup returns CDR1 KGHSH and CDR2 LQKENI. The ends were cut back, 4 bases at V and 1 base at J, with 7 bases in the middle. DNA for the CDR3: TGTGCCAGCTCACTGGACACGAACACTGAAGCTTTCTTT. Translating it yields CASSLDTNTEAFF.

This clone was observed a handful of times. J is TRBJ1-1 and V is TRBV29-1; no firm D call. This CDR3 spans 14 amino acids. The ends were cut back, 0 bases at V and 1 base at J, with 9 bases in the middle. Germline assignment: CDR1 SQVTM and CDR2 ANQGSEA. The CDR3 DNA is TGCAGCGTTGAAGATTGGGCCCCGAACACTGAAGCTTTCTTT. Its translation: CSVEDWAPNTEAFF. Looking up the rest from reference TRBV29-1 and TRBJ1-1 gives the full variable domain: SAVISQKPSRDICQRGTSLTIQCQVDSQVTMMFWYRQQPGQSLTLIATANQGSEATYESGFVIDKFPISRPNLTFSTLTVSNMSPEDSSIYLCSVEDWAPNTEAFFGQGTRLTVV.

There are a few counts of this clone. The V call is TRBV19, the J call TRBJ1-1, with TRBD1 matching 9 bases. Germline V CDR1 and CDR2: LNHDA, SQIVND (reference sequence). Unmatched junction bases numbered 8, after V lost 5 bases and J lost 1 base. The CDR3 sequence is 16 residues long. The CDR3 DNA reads TGTGCCAGTAGTGGTGGACAGGGGAAGGCGAACACTGAAGCTTTCTTT. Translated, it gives CASSGGQGKANTEAFF.

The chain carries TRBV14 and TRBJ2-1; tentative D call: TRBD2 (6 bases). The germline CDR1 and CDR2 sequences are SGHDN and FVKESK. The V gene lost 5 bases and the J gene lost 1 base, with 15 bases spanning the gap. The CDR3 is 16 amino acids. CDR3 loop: CASSTLWGESYNEQFF. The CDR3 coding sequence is TGTGCCAGCAGCACACTCTGGGGGGAATCCTACAATGAGCAGTTCTTC.

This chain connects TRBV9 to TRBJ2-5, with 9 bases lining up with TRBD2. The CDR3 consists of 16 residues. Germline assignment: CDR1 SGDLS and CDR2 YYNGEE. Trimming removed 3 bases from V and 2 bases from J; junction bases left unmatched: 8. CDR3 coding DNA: TGTGCCAGCAGCGGATGGACTAGCGTAGGACAAGAGACCCAGTACTTC. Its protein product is CASSGWTSVGQETQYF.

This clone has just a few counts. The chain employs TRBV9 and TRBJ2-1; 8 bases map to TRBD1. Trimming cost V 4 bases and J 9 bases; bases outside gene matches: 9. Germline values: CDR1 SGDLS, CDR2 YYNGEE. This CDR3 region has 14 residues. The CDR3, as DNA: TGTGCCAGCAGCCCAAGGACAGGGTATGCTGAGCAGTTCTTC. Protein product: CASSPRTGYAEQFF.

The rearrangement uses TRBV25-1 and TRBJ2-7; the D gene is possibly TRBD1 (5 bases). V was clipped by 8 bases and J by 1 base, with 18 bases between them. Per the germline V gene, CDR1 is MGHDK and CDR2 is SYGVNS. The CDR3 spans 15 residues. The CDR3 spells CASPPLLSGSYEQYF. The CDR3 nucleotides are TGTGCCAGCCCGCCCCTCTTATCAGGGTCCTACGAGCAGTACTTC.

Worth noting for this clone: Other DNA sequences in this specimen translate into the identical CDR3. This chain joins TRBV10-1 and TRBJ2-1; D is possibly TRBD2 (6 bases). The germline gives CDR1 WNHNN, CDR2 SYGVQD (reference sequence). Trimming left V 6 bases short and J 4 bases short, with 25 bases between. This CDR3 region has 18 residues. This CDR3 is CASSDRSGKTRGYNEQFF. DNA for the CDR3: TGCGCCAGCAGCGACCGATCGGGGAAGACACGGGGGTACAATGAGCAGTTCTTC.

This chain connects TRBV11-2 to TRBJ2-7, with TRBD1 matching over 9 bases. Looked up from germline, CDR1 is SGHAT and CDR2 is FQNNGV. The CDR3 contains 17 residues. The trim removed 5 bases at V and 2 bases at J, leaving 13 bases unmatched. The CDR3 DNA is TGTGCCAGCAGCCCGGGACAGGGAGGGGAGTCGCCCTACGAGCAGTACTTC. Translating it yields CASSPGQGGESPYEQYF.

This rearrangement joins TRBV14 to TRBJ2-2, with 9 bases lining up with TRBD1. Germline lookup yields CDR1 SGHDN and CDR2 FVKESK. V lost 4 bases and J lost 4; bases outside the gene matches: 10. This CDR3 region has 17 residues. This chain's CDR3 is CASSLLEGQGTTGELFF. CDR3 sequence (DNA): TGTGCCAGCAGCCTACTGGAGGGACAGGGAACCACCGGGGAGCTGTTTTTT.

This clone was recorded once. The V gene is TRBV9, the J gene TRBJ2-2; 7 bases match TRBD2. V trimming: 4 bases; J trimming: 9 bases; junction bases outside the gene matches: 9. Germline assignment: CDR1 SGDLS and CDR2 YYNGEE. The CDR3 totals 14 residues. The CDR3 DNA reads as TGTGCCAGCAGCACGCGGGAGCCCGCCCGGGAGCTGTTTTTT. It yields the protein CASSTREPARELFF.

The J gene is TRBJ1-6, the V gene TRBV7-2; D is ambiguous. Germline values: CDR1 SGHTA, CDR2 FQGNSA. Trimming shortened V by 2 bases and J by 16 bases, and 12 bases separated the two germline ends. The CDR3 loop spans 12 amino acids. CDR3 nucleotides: TGTGCCAGCAGCTTAAACGGACTCGCTCTCCACTTT. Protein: CASSLNGLALHF.

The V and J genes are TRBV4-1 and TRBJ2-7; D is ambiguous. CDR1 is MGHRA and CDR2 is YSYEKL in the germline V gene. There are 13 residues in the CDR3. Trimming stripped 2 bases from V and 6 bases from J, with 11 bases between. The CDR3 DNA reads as TGCGCCAGCAGCCAATCCGTGGTCGGCGAGCAGTACTTC. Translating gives CASSQSVVGEQYF.

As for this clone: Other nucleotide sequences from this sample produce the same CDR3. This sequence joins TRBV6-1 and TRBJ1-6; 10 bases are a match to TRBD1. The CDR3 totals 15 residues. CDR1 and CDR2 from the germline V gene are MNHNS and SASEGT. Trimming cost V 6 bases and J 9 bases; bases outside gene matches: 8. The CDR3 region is CASRDRGLGSSPLHF. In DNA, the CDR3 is TGTGCCAGCAGGGACAGGGGGTTAGGTAGTTCACCCCTCCACTTT.

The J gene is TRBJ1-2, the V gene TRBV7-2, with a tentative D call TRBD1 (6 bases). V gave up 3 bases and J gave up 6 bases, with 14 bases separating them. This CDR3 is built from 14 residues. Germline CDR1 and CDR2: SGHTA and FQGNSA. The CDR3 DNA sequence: TGTGCCAGCAGCTTTGTTCAGGGGTCGGATGGCTACACCTTC. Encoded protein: CASSFVQGSDGYTF.

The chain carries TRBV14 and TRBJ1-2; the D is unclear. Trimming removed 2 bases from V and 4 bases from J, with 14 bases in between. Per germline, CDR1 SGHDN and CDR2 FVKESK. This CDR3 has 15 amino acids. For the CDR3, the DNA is TGTGCCAGCAGCCAAACAATGGGCCAGAGCTATGGCTACACCTTC. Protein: CASSQTMGQSYGYTF.

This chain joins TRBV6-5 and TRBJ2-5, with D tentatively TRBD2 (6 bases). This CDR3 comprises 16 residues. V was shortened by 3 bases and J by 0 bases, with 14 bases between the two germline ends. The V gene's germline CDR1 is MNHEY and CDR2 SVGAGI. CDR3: CASSYGIAEYQETQYF. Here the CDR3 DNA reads TGTGCCAGCAGTTATGGCATAGCGGAGTACCAAGAGACCCAGTACTTC.

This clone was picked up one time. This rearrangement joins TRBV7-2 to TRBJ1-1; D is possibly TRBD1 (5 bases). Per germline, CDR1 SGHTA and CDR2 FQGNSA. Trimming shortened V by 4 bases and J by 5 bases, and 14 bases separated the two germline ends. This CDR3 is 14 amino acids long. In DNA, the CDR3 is TGTGCCAGCAGCTCGGGACTCCCGGGGACTGAAGCTTTCTTT. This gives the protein CASSSGLPGTEAFF.

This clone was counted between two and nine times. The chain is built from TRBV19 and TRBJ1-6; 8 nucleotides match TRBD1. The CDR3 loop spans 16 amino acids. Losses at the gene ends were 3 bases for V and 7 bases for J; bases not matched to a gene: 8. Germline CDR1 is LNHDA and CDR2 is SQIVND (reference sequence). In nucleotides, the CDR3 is TGTGCCAGTAGTATGATGGGGACAGGTGTAAATTCACCCCTCCACTTT. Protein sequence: CASSMMGTGVNSPLHF.

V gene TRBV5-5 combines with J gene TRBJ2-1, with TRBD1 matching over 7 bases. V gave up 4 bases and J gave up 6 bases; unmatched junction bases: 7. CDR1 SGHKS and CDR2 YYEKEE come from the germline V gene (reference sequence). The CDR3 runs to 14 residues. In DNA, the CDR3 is TGTGCCAGCAGCGGAGGAGCAGGGGGCAATGAGCAGTTCTTC. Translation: CASSGGAGGNEQFF. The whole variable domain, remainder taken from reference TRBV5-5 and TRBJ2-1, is DAGVTQSPTHLIKTRGQQVTLRCSPISGHKSVSWYQQVLGQGPQFIFQYYEKEERGRGNFPDRFSARQFPNYSSELNVNALLLGDSALYLCASSGGAGGNEQFFGPGTRLTVL.

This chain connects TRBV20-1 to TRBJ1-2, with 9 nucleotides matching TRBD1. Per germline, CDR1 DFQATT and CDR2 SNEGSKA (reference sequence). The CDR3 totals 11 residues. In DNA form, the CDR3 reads TGCACCGCGGGACAGGGACATGGCTACACCTTC. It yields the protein CTAGQGHGYTF.

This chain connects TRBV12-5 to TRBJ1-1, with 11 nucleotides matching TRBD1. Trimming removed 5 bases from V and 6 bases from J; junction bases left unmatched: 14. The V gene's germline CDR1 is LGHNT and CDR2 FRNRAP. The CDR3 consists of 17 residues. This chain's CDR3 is CASGEAGTGGSKAEAFF. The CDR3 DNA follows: TGTGCTAGTGGTGAAGCCGGGACAGGGGGAAGTAAGGCTGAAGCTTTCTTT. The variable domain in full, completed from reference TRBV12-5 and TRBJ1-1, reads DARVTQTPRHKVTEMGQEVTMRCQPILGHNTVFWYRQTMMQGLELLAYFRNRAPLDDSGMPKDRFSAEMPDATLATLKIQPSEPRDSAVYFCASGEAGTGGSKAEAFFGQGTRLTVV.